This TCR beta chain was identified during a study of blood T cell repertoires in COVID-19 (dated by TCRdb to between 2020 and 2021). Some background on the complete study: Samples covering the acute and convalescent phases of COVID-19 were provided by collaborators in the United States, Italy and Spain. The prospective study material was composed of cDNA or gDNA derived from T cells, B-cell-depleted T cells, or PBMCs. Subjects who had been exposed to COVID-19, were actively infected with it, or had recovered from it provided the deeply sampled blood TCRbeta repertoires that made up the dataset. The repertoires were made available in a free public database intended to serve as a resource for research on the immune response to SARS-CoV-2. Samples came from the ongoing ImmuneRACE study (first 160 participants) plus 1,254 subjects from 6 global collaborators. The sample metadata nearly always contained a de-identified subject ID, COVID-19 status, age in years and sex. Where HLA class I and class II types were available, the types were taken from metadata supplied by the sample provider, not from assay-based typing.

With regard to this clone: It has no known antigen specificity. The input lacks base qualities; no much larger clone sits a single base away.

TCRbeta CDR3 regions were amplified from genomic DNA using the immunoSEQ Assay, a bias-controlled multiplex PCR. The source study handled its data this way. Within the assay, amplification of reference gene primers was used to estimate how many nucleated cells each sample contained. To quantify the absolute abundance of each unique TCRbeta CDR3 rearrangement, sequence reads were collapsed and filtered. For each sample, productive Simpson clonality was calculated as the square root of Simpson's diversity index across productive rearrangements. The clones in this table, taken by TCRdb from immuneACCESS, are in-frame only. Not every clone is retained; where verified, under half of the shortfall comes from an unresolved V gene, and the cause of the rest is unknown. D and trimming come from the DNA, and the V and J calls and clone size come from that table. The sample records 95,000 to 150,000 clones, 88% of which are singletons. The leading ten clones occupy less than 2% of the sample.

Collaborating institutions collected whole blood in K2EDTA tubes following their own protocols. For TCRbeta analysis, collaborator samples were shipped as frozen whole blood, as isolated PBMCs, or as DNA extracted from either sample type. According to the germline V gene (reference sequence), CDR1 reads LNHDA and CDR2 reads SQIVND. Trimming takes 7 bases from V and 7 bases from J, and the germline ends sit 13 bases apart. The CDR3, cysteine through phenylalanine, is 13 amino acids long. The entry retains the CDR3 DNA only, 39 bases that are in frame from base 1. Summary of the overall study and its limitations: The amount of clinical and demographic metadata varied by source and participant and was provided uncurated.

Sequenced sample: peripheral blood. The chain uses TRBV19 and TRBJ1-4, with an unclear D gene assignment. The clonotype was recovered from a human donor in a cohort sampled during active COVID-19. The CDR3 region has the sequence CASMPLSGEKLFF. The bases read TGTGCCAGTATGCCCCTGAGTGGTGAAAAACTGTTTTTT.